This T cell receptor beta chain was observed in a study of T cell repertoires in cytomegalovirus infection. As for the study in general: Public TCR beta signatures provided an indication of both CMV infection and a matching HLA type. Points from the study as a whole: HLA-C-restricted CMV-specific TCR beta clonotypes were dominant in the ex vivo response.

Looked up from germline, CDR1 is MNHEY and CDR2 is SMNVEV (reference sequence). The CDR3 sequence is 13 residues long. V was shortened by 4 bases and J by 4 bases, with 11 bases between the two germline ends. MiXCR, applied by TCRdb to the reads, yields one record per CDR3 protein. The repertoire includes approximately 220,000 distinct CDR3 sequences, approximately 38% of them detected once, and 55% to 60% sits in the top ten. This clonotype was seen a few times. Antigen specificity is unknown. The receptor was derived from a human donor in good health (CMV status not recorded). Some clones in this sample may be carry-over from other donors' samples. Source: CD8+ T cells from cultured PBMCs, taken from culture after CMV antigen stimulation. The V and J genes are TRBV27 and TRBJ2-7; no definite D call. The CDR3 region has the DNA TGTGCCAGCAGTTCCCCTCATGAATACGAGCAGTACTTC. Translating gives CASSSPHEYEQYF.